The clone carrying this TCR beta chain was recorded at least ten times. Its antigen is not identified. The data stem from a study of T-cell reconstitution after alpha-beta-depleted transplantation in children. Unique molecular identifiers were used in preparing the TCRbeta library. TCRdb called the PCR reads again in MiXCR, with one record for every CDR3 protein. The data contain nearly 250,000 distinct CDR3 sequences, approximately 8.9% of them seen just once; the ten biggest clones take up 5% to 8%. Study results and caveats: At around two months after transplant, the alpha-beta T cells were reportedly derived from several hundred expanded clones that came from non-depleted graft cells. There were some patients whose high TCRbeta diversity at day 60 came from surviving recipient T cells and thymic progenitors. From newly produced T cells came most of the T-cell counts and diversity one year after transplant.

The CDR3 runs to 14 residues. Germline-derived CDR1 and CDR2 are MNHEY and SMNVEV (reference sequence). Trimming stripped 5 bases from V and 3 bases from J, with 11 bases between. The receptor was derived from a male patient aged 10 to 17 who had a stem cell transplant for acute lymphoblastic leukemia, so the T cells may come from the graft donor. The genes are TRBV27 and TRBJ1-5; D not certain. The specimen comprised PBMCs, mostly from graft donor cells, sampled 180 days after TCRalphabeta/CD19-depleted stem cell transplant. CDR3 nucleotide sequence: TGTGCCAGCAGTCCCGATTGGTACAATCAGCCCCAGCATTTT. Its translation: CASSPDWYNQPQHF.